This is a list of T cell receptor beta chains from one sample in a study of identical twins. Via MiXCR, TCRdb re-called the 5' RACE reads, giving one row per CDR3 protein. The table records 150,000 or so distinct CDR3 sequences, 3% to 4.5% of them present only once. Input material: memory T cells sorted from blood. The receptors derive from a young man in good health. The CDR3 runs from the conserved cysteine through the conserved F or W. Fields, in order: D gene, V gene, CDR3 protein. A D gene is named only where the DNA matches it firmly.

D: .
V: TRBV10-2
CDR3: CASSVPFTTQAKTSFYGYTF

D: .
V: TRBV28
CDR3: CASSFRGNTDTQYF

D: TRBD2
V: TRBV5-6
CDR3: CASRHTSGTETQYF

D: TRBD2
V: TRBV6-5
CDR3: CASSFSSGSSTDTQYF

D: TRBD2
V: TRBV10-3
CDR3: CAISMSSGRNRNEQFF

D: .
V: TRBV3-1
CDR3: CASKGTANGYTF

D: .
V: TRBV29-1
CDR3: CSVEVAGSYGYTF

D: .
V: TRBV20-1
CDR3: CSTIFGANVLTF

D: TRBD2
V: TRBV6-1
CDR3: CASSEAGLAAGELFF

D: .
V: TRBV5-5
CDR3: CASSLSPGGETEAFF

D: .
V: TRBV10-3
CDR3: CAISESSDTGELFF

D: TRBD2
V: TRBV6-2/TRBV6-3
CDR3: CASSYSILREGRETQYF

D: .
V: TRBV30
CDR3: CAWARATTEQFF

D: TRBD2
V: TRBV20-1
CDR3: CSARAPGLGPYEQYF

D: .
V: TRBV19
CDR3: CASSGSRGGEQFF

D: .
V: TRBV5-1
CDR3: CASSLAGRGLRLNSPLHF

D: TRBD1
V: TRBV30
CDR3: CAWSGQGVQPQHF

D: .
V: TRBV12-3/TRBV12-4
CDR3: CASSPRRETQYF

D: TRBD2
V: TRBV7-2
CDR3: CASRRGTSGTDTQYF

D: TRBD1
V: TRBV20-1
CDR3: CSARAQGAHYGYTF

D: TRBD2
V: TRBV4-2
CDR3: CASSQDLGLAGPYTDTQYF

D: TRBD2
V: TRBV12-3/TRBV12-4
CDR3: CASSKAGTEEQFF

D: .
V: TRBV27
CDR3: CASSLMVTGNEQFF

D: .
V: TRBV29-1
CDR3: CSVVAAGETQYF

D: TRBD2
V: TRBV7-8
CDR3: CASSLREGLGNEQFF